The 16 T cell receptor beta chains listed next were all sequenced from one sample in a study of T cells expressing NK-cell markers. TCRdb re-called the 5' RACE reads and catalogs CDR3 proteins one per entry, DNA excluded. This table holds about 160,000 distinct CDR3 sequences. The source material was blood T cells: a sorted CD56 or NKG2C T cell subset, CD4+ or CD8+ T cells, or bulk PBMC T cells (not recorded which). The receptors come from a woman between 18 and 75 years old in good health.

The chain has TRBV19 and TRBJ1-5. This CDR3 contains 15 residues. Germline CDR1 reads LNHDA; CDR2 reads SQIVND (reference sequence). The CDR3 sequence is CASSIRDLPNQPQHF.

V and J are TRBV7-2 and TRBJ1-1; TCRdb gives TRBD1 as the D gene, but with no DNA this cannot be confirmed. The CDR3 runs to 14 residues. From germline, CDR1 is SGHTA and CDR2 FQGNSA. CDR3 loop: CASSLLTGNTEAFF. Combining the CDR3 with reference TRBV7-2 and TRBJ1-1 gives the whole variable domain GAGVSQSPSNKVTEKGKDVELRCDPISGHTALYWYRQSLGQGLEFLIYFQGNSAPDKSGLPSDRFSAERTGGSVSTLTIQRTQQEDSAVYLCASSLLTGNTEAFFGQGTRLTVV.

The CDR3 sequence: CASSWDPGGTDTQYF. The chain joins TRBV5-6 to TRBJ2-3; the TCRdb call, TRBD1, lacks DNA for checking. CDR1 is SGHDT, CDR2 YYEEEE, per germline. This CDR3 comprises 15 residues. The full variable domain, its missing parts supplied by reference TRBV5-6 and TRBJ2-3, is DAGVTQSPTHLIKTRGQQVTLRCSPKSGHDTVSWYQQALGQGPQFIFQYYEEEERQRGNFPDRFSGHQFPNYSSELNVNALLLGDSALYLCASSWDPGGTDTQYFGPGTRLTVL.

The chain employs TRBV12-3 or TRBV12-4 and TRBJ2-3; TCRdb's assignment of TRBD1 cannot be checked, as there is no DNA. This CDR3 is 15 amino acids long. CDR3 in amino acids: CASRGAGARTDTQYF.

This chain joins TRBV10-3 and TRBJ2-1; TCRdb indicates TRBD1, and absent DNA this call remains unverified. Germline V CDR1 and CDR2: ENHRY, SYGVKD. The CDR3 runs to 14 residues. This CDR3 is CAIRPGELGNEQFF.

This chain links TRBV7-7 with TRBJ2-5. CDR1 SSHAT and CDR2 FNYEAQ come from the germline V gene (reference sequence). This CDR3 comprises 13 residues. The CDR3 spells CASSLGLLETQYF.

The J gene is TRBJ1-1, the V gene TRBV5-1; without DNA, the TCRdb call of TRBD1 cannot be checked. The CDR3 has 13 residues. CDR1 SGHRS and CDR2 YFSETQ come from the germline V gene. The CDR3 sequence: CASSSEPGTEAFF.

The J gene is TRBJ2-7, the V gene TRBV5-1; TCRdb names TRBD2, which stays unverified in the absence of DNA. The germline V gene encodes CDR1 SGHRS and CDR2 YFSETQ. There are 13 residues in the CDR3. The CDR3: CASSFRTRDEQYF.

The CDR3 here is CASSRTSYSYNEQFF. The gene calls are TRBV6-1 and TRBJ2-1. The CDR3 is made up of 15 amino acids. Germline loops: CDR1 MNHNS, CDR2 SASEGT.

This chain links TRBV5-1 with TRBJ2-2; TCRdb's D gene call, TRBD1, goes unchecked for lack of DNA. Germline V gene data show CDR1 as SGHRS and CDR2 as YFSETQ. CDR3 length: 15 amino acids. The CDR3 sequence is CASDPDGTNTGELFF.

The chain carries TRBV2 and TRBJ1-2; TCRdb's assignment of TRBD1 cannot be checked, as there is no DNA. CDR3 size: 14 residues. Germline lookup yields CDR1 SNHLY and CDR2 FYNNEI. CDR3 sequence reads: CASSPRTINYGYTF. Filled out from reference TRBV2 and TRBJ1-2, the complete variable domain reads EPEVTQTPSHQVTQMGQEVILRCVPISNHLYFYWYRQILGQKVEFLVSFYNNEISEKSEIFDDQFSVERPDGSNFTLKIRSTKLEDSAMYFCASSPRTINYGYTFGSGTRLTVV.

V usage is TRBV20-1 and J usage is TRBJ2-1. Germline assignment: CDR1 DFQATT and CDR2 SNEGSKA (reference sequence). There are 14 residues in the CDR3. CDR3: CSASFYSRYNEQFF.

V gene TRBV4-1 combines with J gene TRBJ2-3; TCRdb's D gene call, TRBD2, goes unchecked for lack of DNA. The CDR3 runs to 15 residues. Germline loops: CDR1 MGHRA, CDR2 YSYEKL. This chain's CDR3 is CASREAGGGTDTQYF.

The CDR3 sequence is CASSSTANYGYTF. The gene calls are TRBV5-1 and TRBJ1-2. Germline-derived CDR1 and CDR2 are SGHRS and YFSETQ. The length of the CDR3 is 13 residues.

This chain joins TRBV6-1 and TRBJ1-5; checking the TCRdb D call of TRBD1 is not possible without DNA. Germline V gene data show CDR1 as MNHNS and CDR2 as SASEGT. The CDR3 contains 18 residues. CDR3: CASRGPGQGIYSNQPQHF.

The rearrangement joins TRBV5-1 to TRBJ2-7. The CDR3 is 13 amino acids. CDR1 and CDR2 from the germline V gene are SGHRS and YFSETQ. CDR3 loop: CASSLGSDSEQYF.